Given below is one TCR beta chain in context. Its specificity is unknown. Researchers report isolating at least 6.5 million PBMCs per sample. Primed by a sample-barcoded 5' primer and a J-beta primer mix, a second PCR proceeded for 7 to 11 cycles. Carrying 12 random nucleotides, a template-switch adaptor labeled each individual cDNA molecule. TCRdb recomputed calls from the 5' RACE reads with MiXCR, one row per CDR3 protein. The repertoire holds roughly 1,700,000 distinct CDR3 sequences, 25% to 30% seen once, with roughly 8% in the top ten. CDR3 length equals 15 residues. With 4 bases removed from V and 3 bases from J, the gap between germline ends came to 15 bases. Germline V gene sequence: CDR1 SGHVS, CDR2 FNYEAQ. The sample comes from a study of blood T cells in healthy people across ages. Findings and limits, study-wide: Age advanced and TCR beta diversity per million T cells fell, roughly linearly. A greater number of naive CD4+ cells and higher diversity distinguished long-lived donors from aged donors.

The origin of this receptor is a woman in her 30s in good health. The specimen sequenced was blood. The V gene is TRBV7-6, the J gene TRBJ2-5; possibly TRBD1 for D (6 bases). CDR3 residues: CASSSVLNREETQYF. The CDR3, as DNA: TGTGCCAGCAGCTCCGTACTTAACAGGGAAGAGACCCAGTACTTC.